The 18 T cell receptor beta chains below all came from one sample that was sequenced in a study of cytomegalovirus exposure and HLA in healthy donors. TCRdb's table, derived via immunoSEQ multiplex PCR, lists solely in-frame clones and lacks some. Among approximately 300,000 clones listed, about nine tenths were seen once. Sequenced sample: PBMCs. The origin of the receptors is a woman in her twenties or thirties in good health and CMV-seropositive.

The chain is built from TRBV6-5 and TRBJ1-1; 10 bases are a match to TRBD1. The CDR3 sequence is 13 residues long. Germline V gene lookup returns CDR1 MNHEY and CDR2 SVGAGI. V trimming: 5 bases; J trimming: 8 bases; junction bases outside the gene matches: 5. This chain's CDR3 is CASSTQDRGEAFF. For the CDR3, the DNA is TGTGCCAGCAGTACCCAGGACAGGGGGGAAGCTTTCTTT.

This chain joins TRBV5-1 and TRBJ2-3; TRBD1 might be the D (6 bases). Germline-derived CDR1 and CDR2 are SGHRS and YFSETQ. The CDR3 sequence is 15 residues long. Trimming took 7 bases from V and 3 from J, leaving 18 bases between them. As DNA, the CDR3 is TGCGCCAGCGGCCCACTGGGGGCAAGTACAGATACGCAGTATTTT. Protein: CASGPLGASTDTQYF.

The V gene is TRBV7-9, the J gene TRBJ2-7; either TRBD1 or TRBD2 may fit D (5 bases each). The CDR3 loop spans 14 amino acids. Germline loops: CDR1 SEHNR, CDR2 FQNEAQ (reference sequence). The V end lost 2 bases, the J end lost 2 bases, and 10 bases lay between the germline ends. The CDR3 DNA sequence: TGTGCCAGCAGCTTATCGGGACCGCCCTACGAGCAGTACTTC. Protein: CASSLSGPPYEQYF.

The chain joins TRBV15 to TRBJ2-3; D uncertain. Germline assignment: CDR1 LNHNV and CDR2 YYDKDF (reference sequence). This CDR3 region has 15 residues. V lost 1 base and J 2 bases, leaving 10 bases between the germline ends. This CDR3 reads CATSRATDPTDTQYF. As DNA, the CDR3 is TGTGCCACCAGCAGAGCCACAGACCCCACAGATACGCAGTATTTT.

CDR3 nucleotide sequence: TGTGCCAGCAGCGTAGGACTAGCGGGGATAACCTACGAGCAGTACTTC. This gives the protein CASSVGLAGITYEQYF. The gene calls are TRBV7-9 and TRBJ2-7; 12 bases are shared with TRBD2. Germline assignment: CDR1 SEHNR and CDR2 FQNEAQ (reference sequence). Losses at the gene ends were 5 bases for V and 2 bases for J; bases not matched to a gene: 7. This CDR3 has 16 residues.

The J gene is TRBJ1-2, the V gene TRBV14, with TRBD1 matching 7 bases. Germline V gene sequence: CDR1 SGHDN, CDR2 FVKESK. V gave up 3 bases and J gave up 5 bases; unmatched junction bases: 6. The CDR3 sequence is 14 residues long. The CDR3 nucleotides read TGTGCCAGCAGCCACCGGGACAGCAATTATGGCTACACCTTC. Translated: CASSHRDSNYGYTF.

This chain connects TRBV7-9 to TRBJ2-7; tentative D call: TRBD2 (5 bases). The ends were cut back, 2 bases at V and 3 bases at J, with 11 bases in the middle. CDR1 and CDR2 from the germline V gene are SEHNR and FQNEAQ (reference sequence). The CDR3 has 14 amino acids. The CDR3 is CASSLTGLGYEQYF. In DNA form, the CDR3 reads TGTGCCAGCAGCTTAACCGGACTCGGCTACGAGCAGTACTTC.

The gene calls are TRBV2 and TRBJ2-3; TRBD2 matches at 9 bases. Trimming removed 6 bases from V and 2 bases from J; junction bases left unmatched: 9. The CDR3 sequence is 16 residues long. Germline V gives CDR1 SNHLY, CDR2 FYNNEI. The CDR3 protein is CASRPLSSGITDTQYF. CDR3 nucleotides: TGTGCCAGCAGACCCCTTTCTAGCGGGATCACAGATACGCAGTATTTT.

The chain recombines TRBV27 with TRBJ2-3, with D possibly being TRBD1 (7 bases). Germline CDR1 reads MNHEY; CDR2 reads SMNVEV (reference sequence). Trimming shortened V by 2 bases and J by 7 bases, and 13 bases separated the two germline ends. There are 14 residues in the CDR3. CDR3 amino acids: CASSLGGGRYTQYF. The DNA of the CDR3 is TGTGCCAGCAGTTTAGGAGGGGGCAGGTATACGCAGTATTTT.

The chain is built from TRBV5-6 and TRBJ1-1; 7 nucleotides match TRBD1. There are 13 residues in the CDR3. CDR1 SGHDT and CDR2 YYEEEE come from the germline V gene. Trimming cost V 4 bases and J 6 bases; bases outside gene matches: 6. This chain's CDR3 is CASSRGTAAEAFF. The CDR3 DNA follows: TGTGCCAGCAGCCGAGGGACAGCGGCTGAAGCTTTCTTT.

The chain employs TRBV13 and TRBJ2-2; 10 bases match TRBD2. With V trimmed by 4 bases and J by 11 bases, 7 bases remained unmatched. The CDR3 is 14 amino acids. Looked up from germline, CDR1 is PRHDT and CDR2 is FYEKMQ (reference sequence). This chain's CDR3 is CASSSQRGGLELFF. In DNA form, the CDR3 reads TGTGCCAGCAGCTCCCAGCGGGGGGGCCTCGAGCTGTTTTTT. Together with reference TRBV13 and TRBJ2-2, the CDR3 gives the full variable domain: AAGVIQSPRHLIKEKRETATLKCYPIPRHDTVYWYQQGPGQDPQFLISFYEKMQSDKGSIPDRFSAQQFSDYHSELNMSSLELGDSALYFCASSSQRGGLELFFGEGSRLTVL.

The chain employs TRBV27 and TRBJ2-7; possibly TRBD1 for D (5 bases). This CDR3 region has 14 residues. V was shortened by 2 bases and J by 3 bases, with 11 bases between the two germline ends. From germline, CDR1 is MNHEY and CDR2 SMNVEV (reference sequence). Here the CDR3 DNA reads TGTGCCAGCAGTTTAAGGGGCGCTGTCTACGAGCAGTACTTC. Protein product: CASSLRGAVYEQYF.

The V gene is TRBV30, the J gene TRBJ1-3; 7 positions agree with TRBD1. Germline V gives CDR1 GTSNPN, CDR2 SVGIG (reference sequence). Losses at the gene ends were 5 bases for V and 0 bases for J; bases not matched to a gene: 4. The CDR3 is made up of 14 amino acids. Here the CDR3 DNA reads TGTGCCTGGCGGACAGGACTCTCTGGAAACACCATATATTTT. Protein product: CAWRTGLSGNTIYF.

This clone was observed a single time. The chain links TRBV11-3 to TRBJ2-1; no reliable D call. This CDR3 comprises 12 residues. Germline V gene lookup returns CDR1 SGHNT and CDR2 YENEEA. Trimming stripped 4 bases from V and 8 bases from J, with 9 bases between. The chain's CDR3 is CASSSNTDEQFF. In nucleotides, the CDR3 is TGTGCCAGCAGCTCGAACACCGATGAGCAGTTCTTC.

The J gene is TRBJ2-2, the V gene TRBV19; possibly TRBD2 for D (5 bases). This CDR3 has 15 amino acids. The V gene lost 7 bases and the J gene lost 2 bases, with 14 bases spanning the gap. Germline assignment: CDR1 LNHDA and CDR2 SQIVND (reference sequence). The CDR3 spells CASIELAGNTGELFF. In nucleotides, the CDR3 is TGTGCCAGTATCGAACTGGCGGGCAACACCGGGGAGCTGTTTTTT.

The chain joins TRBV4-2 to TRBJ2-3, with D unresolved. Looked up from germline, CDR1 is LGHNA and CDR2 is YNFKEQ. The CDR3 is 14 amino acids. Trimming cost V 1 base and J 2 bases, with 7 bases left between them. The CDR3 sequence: CASSQGGTTDTQYF. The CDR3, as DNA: TGTGCCAGCAGCCAAGGCGGTACCACAGATACGCAGTATTTT.

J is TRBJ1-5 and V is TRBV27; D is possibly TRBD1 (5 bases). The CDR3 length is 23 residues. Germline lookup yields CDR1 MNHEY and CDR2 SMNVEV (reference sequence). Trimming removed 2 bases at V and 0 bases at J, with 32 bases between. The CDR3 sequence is CASSLRETTGTKPSRVSNQPQHF. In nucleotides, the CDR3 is TGTGCCAGCAGTTTAAGGGAGACCACCGGGACTAAGCCGTCAAGGGTTAGCAATCAGCCCCAGCATTTT.

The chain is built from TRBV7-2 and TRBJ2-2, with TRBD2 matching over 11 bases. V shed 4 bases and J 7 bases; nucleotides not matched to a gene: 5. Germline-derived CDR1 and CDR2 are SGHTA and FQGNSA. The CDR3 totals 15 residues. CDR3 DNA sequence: TGTGCCAGCAGCTCCTTAGCGGGGGGGATCGGGGAGCTGTTTTTT. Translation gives CASSSLAGGIGELFF.